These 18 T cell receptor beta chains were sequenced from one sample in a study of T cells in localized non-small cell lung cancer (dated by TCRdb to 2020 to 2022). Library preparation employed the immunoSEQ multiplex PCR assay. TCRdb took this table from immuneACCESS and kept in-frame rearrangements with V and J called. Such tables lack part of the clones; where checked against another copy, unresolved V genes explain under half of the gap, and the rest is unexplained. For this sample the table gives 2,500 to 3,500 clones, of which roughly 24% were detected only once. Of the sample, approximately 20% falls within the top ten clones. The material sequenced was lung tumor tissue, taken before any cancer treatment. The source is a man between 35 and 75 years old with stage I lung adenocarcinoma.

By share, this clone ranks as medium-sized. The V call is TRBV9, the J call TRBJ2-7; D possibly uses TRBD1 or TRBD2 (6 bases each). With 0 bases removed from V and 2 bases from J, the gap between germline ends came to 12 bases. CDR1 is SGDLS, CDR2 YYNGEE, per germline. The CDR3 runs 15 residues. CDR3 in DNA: TGTGCCAGCAGCGTAGAGGTGGGGGGCGCCTACGAGCAGTACTTC. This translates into CASSVEVGGAYEQYF. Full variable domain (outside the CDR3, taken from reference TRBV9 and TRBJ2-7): DSGVTQTPKHLITATGQRVTLRCSPRSGDLSVYWYQQSLDQGLQFLIQYYNGEERAKGNILERFSAQQFPDLHSELNLSSLELGDSALYFCASSVEVGGAYEQYFGPGTRLTVT.

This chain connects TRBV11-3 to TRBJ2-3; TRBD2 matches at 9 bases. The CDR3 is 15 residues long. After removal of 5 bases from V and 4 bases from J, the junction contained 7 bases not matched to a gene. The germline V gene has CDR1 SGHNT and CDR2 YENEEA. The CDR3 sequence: CASSPAGGRSDTQYF. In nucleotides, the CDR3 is TGTGCCAGCAGCCCGGCGGGGGGGAGATCAGATACGCAGTATTTT.

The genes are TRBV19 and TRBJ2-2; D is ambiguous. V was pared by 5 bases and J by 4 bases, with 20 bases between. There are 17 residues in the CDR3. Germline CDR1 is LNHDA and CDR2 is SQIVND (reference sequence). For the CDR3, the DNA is TGTGCCAGTAGTCCCCACGAAGGTCCGTTCACCACCGGGGAGCTGTTTTTT. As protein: CASSPHEGPFTTGELFF.

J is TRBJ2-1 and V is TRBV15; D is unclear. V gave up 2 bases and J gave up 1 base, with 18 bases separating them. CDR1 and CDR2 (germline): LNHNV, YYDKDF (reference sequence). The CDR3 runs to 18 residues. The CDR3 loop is CATSRHPRDTRSYNEQFF. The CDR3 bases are TGTGCCACCAGCAGACACCCCCGAGACACCAGATCCTACAATGAGCAGTTCTTC.

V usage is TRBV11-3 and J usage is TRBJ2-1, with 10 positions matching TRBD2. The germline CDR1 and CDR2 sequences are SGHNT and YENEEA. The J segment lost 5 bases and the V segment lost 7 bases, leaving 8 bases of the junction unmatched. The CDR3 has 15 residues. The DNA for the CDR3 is TGTGCCAGCACCCTTAGCGGGAGGAAGAACAATGAGCAGTTCTTC. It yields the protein CASTLSGRKNNEQFF.

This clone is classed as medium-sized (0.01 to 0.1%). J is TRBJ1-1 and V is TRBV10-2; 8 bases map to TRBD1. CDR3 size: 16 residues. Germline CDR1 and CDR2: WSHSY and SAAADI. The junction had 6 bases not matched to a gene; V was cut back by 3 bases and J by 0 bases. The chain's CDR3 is CASSDDRGGMNTEAFF. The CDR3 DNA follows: TGCGCCAGCAGTGATGACAGGGGAGGGATGAACACTGAAGCTTTCTTT.

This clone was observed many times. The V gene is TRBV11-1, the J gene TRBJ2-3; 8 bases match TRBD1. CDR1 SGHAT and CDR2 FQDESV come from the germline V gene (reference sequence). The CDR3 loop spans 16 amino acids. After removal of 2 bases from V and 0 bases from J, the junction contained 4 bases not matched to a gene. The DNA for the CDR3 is TGTGCCAGCAGCTTATGGGGGACAGGAAGCACAGATACGCAGTATTTT. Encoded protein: CASSLWGTGSTDTQYF.

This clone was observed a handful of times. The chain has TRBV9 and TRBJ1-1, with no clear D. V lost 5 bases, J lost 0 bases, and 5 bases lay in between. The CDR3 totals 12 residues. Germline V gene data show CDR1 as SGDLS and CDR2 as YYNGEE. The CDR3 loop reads CASRHMNTEAFF. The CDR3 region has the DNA TGTGCCAGCAGGCACATGAACACTGAAGCTTTCTTT.

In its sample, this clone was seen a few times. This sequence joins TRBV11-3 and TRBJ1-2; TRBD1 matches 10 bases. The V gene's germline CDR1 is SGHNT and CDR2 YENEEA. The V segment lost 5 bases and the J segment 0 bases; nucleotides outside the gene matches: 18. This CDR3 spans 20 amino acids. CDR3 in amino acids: CASSRTGTGDFGRPNYGYTF. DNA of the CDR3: TGTGCCAGCAGCCGAACCGGGACAGGGGATTTCGGGCGACCTAACTATGGCTACACCTTC.

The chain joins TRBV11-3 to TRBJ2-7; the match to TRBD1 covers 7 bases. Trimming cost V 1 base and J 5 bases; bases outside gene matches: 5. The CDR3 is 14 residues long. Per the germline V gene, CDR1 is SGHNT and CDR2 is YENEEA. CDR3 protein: CASSLGQGDDEQYF. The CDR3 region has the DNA TGTGCCAGCAGCTTAGGACAGGGTGACGACGAGCAGTACTTC. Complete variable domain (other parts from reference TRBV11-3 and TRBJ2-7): EAGVVQSPRYKIIEKKQPVAFWCNPISGHNTLYWYLQNLGQGPELLIRYENEEAVDDSQLPKDRFSAERLKGVDSTLKIQPAELGDSAVYLCASSLGQGDDEQYFGPGTRLTVT.

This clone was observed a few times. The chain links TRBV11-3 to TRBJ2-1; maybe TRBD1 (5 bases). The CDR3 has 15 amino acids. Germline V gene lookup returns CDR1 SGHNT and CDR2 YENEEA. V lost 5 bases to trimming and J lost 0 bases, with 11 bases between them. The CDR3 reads CASSQVTGSYNEQFF. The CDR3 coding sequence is TGTGCCAGCAGCCAGGTCACAGGCTCCTACAATGAGCAGTTCTTC. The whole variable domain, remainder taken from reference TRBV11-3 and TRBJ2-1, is EAGVVQSPRYKIIEKKQPVAFWCNPISGHNTLYWYLQNLGQGPELLIRYENEEAVDDSQLPKDRFSAERLKGVDSTLKIQPAELGDSAVYLCASSQVTGSYNEQFFGPGTRLTVL.

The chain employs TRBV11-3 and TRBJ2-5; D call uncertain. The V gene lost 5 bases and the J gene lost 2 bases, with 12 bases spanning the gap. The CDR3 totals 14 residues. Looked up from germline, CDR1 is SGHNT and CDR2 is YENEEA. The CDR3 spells CASSQGSTQETQYF. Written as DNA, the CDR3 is TGTGCCAGCAGCCAAGGGTCGACACAAGAGACCCAGTACTTC.

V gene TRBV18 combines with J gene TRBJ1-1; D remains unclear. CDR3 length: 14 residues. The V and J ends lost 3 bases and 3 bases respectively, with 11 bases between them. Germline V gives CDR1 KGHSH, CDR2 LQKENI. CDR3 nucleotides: TGTGCCAGCTCACCGCGGACGGGAGACACTGAAGCTTTCTTT. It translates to CASSPRTGDTEAFF.

For the CDR3, the DNA is TGTGCCAGCAGCCTACGGACACGACCTGAAGCTTTCTTT. Its protein is CASSLRTRPEAFF. The V call is TRBV7-2, the J call TRBJ1-1, with D possibly being TRBD1 (5 bases). Germline assignment: CDR1 SGHTA and CDR2 FQGNSA. The V end was cut by 5 bases, the J end by 6 bases, with 13 bases between. This CDR3 region has 13 residues.

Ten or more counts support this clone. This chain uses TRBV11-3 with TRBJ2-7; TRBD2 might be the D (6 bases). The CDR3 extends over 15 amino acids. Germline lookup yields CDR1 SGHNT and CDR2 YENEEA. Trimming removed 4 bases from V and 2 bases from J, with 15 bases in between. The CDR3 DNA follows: TGTGCCAGCAGCTACCTCCGGGACTTCGCCTACGAGCAGTACTTC. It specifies CASSYLRDFAYEQYF.

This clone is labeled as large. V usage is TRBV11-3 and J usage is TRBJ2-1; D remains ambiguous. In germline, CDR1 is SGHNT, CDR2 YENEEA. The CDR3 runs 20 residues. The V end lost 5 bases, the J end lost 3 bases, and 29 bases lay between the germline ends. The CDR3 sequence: CASSLASISFTAWLYNEQFF. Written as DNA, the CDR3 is TGTGCCAGCAGCCTGGCGTCCATCTCGTTTACGGCGTGGCTCTACAATGAGCAGTTCTTC.

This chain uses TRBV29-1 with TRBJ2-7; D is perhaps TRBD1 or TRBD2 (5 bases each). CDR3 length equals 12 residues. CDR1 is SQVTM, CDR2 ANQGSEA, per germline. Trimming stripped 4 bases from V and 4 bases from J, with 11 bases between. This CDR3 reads CSVARGAYEQYF. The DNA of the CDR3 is TGCAGCGTTGCTAGGGGAGCGTACGAGCAGTACTTC.

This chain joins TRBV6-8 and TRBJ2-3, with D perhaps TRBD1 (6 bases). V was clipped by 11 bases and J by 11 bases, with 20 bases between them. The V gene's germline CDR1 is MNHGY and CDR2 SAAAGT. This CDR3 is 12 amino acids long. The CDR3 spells CAVAPQGIEQYF. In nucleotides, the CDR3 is TGTGCCGTCGCACCACAGGGAATAGAGCAGTATTTT.